This TCR beta chain was documented in a study of T cells in tuberculosis. In the study overall: T cells were selected with CD1B tetramers loaded with glucose monomycolate.

J lost 2 bases, V lost 3 bases, and 4 bases had no gene match. Per the germline V gene, CDR1 is SQVTM and CDR2 is ANQGSEA. This CDR3 comprises 14 residues. Only in-frame clones appear in the TCRdb table, and some are missing; sequencing was by immunoSEQ multiplex PCR. Of 25,000 to 35,000 clones listed, approximately 94% are singletons. Remarks on this clone: The antigen remains unidentified.

Study-wide results and limits: Selection depended on which cryopreserved specimens were available.

Sequenced: PBMCs. This receptor was taken from a donor aged 10-29 years with latent tuberculosis or without tuberculosis infection. The chain carries TRBV29-1 and TRBJ2-3; 8 bases line up with TRBD1. The CDR3 loop reads CSVEAGGVTDTQYF. In DNA form, the CDR3 reads TGCAGCGTTGAGGCAGGGGGCGTCACAGATACGCAGTATTTT.